The next 29 T cell receptor beta chains were all read from a single sample in a study of CD8 T cells in Susac syndrome (dated by TCRdb to between 2019 and 2020). The library came from the immunoSEQ multiplex PCR assay. RNA was extracted with the RNeasy kit and roughly 0.45 to 1 ug was reverse transcribed using random hexamers. TCRdb reprocessing: public reads trimmed at Q25 with fastp, clones called with MiXCR, in-frame beta chains kept. Identical CDR3 protein sequences are pooled into one entry, listed with their most common genes and DNA. Within this sample are fewer than 95,000 distinct CDR3 sequences, with 95% to 97% of them counted one time only. The ten largest account for more than 0.55% of the sample. Sequencing used CD8+ T cells from PBMCs. The receptors were sampled from a human donor with Susac syndrome.

The CDR3 protein is CSAPGQGVLGAFF. CDR3 DNA: TGCAGTGCTCCGGGACAGGGGGTCTTGGGAGCTTTCTTT. The chain uses TRBV20-1 and TRBJ1-1; TRBD1 matches at 11 bases. V shed 5 bases and J 10 bases; nucleotides not matched to a gene: 9. Germline CDR1 DFQATT, CDR2 SNEGSKA (reference sequence). There are 13 residues in the CDR3.

The chain recombines TRBV20-1 with TRBJ2-1; TRBD2 matches 10 bases. Unmatched junction bases numbered 9, after V lost 3 bases and J lost 7 bases. Germline loops: CDR1 DFQATT, CDR2 SNEGSKA (reference sequence). There are 15 residues in the CDR3. In nucleotides, the CDR3 is TGCAGTGCTAGTAGCGGGGGGCCCGAGGTGAATGAGCAGTTCTTC. Residues: CSASSGGPEVNEQFF.

CDR3 coding DNA: TGTGCCAGCAGCCAAGAAAGGGTGAGGCATGGCTACACCTTC. Protein product: CASSQERVRHGYTF. The V gene is TRBV3-1, the J gene TRBJ1-2; no firm D call. CDR1 is LGHDT and CDR2 is YNNKEL in the germline V gene (reference sequence). The V and J ends lost 0 bases and 6 bases respectively, with 11 bases between them. CDR3 length: 14 residues.

The chain links TRBV15 to TRBJ2-6; TRBD1 might be the D (6 bases). Germline V gene sequence: CDR1 LNHNV, CDR2 YYDKDF (reference sequence). This CDR3 region has 17 residues. V shed 4 bases and J shed 2 bases, with 15 bases lying between them. In DNA, the CDR3 is TGTGCCACCAGCAAAGAAGCAACAGGGACTGGGGCCAACGTCCTGACTTTC. Amino acids: CATSKEATGTGANVLTF.

This chain connects TRBV19 to TRBJ2-1, with D uncertain. Trimming shortened V by 5 bases and J by 5 bases, and 10 bases separated the two germline ends. This CDR3 contains 13 residues. Germline-derived CDR1 and CDR2 are LNHDA and SQIVND (reference sequence). As DNA, the CDR3 is TGTGCCAGTAGTCCTTACTTTCACAATGAGCAGTTCTTC. It encodes CASSPYFHNEQFF.

Only one count was recorded for this clonotype. The V gene is TRBV7-9, the J gene TRBJ2-2; tentative D call: TRBD1 (5 bases). Germline-derived CDR1 and CDR2 are SEHNR and FQNEAQ (reference sequence). Trimming took off 4 bases at V and 0 bases at J, with 9 bases between the two ends. This CDR3 comprises 15 residues. The CDR3 nucleotides are TGTGCCAGCAGCTCCCCAGGGTCGAACACCGGGGAGCTGTTTTTT. As protein: CASSSPGSNTGELFF.

In this sample, this clonotype turned up once. The rearrangement uses TRBV6-1 and TRBJ1-2; 8 bases match TRBD1. Germline trimming cut 6 bases from V and 4 bases from J; bases unmatched to any gene: 13. CDR1 MNHNS and CDR2 SASEGT come from the germline V gene. This CDR3 spans 16 amino acids. The CDR3 is CASSLVTTDRVYGYTF. CDR3 DNA sequence: TGTGCCAGCAGCCTAGTTACAACGGACAGGGTCTATGGCTACACCTTC.

This clonotype is a singleton in its sample. V usage is TRBV7-9 and J usage is TRBJ1-5, with D uncertain. This CDR3 has 15 amino acids. Per germline, CDR1 SEHNR and CDR2 FQNEAQ (reference sequence). The V end lost 5 bases, the J end lost 0 bases, and 11 bases lay between the germline ends. The CDR3 reads CASSPAGTSNQPQHF. CDR3 sequence (DNA): TGTGCCAGCAGCCCGGCGGGCACTAGCAATCAGCCCCAGCATTTT. The variable domain in full, completed from reference TRBV7-9 and TRBJ1-5, reads DTGVSQNPRHKITKRGQNVTFRCDPISEHNRLYWYRQTLGQGPEFLTYFQNEAQLEKSRLLSDRFSAERPKGSFSTLEIQRTEQGDSAMYLCASSPAGTSNQPQHFGDGTRLSIL.

The J gene is TRBJ2-3, the V gene TRBV24-1, with 9 nucleotides matching TRBD1. The CDR3 is made up of 13 amino acids. The junction had 4 bases not matched to a gene; V was cut back by 9 bases and J by 4 bases. Germline CDR1 reads KGHDR; CDR2 reads SFDVKD. The CDR3 is CATSTGGPDTQYF. The CDR3 DNA sequence: TGTGCCACCTCGACAGGGGGACCAGATACGCAGTATTTT.

J is TRBJ2-7 and V is TRBV6-6; D uncertain. The germline V gene has CDR1 MNHNY and CDR2 SVGAGI (reference sequence). The CDR3 is made up of 11 amino acids. With 5 bases removed from V and 5 bases from J, the gap between germline ends came to 7 bases. In nucleotides, the CDR3 is TGTGCCAGCAGTGGCCGTAACGAGCAGTACTTC. Residues: CASSGRNEQYF.

The chain recombines TRBV5-1 with TRBJ2-3; weak D call: TRBD1 (5 bases). The CDR3 has 14 residues. V was pared by 6 bases and J by 4 bases, with 15 bases between. The V gene's germline CDR1 is SGHRS and CDR2 YFSETQ. The CDR3 bases are TGCGCCAGCACGGTGGGGCAGTTAGCAGATACGCAGTATTTT. Translating gives CASTVGQLADTQYF.

This sequence joins TRBV30 and TRBJ1-2; 8 bases align to TRBD1. The germline gives CDR1 GTSNPN, CDR2 SVGIG (reference sequence). The J segment lost 4 bases and the V segment lost 3 bases, leaving 7 bases of the junction unmatched. This CDR3 has 14 residues. The CDR3 reads CAWRGTGGLYGYTF. The CDR3 DNA reads as TGTGCCTGGAGAGGGACAGGAGGACTCTATGGCTACACCTTC.

V gene TRBV18 combines with J gene TRBJ1-1; D remains unclear. V lost 3 bases and J 1 base, leaving 6 bases between the germline ends. Germline CDR1 KGHSH, CDR2 LQKENI. The CDR3 sequence is 13 residues long. The CDR3 sequence: CASSPEGNTEAFF. DNA for the CDR3: TGTGCCAGCTCACCCGAGGGGAACACTGAAGCTTTCTTT.

J is TRBJ1-2 and V is TRBV14; D call uncertain. Per the germline V gene, CDR1 is SGHDN and CDR2 is FVKESK. This CDR3 contains 13 residues. V shed 1 base and J shed 4 bases, with 7 bases lying between them. The CDR3 sequence is CASSQVGIYGYTF. The CDR3 nucleotides are TGTGCCAGCAGCCAAGTTGGGATCTATGGCTACACCTTC.

The rearrangement links TRBV14 to TRBJ2-7, with 8 bases lining up with TRBD1. CDR1 is SGHDN and CDR2 is FVKESK in the germline V gene. The CDR3 runs to 15 residues. Losses at the gene ends were 0 bases for V and 3 bases for J; bases not matched to a gene: 4. CDR3 loop: CASSQERTGFYEQYF. The CDR3 coding sequence is TGTGCCAGCAGCCAAGAACGGACAGGGTTCTACGAGCAGTACTTC.

The rearrangement uses TRBV4-3 and TRBJ1-1; tentative D call: TRBD1 (6 bases). V shed 2 bases and J shed 6 bases, with 13 bases lying between them. The CDR3 runs to 14 residues. The germline gives CDR1 LGHNA, CDR2 YSLEER. The CDR3 DNA sequence: TGCGCCAGCAGCCAATCGAGGGGGATCGCTGAAGCTTTCTTT. Translating gives CASSQSRGIAEAFF.

The gene calls are TRBV28 and TRBJ1-5; 9 bases fit TRBD1. The CDR3 spans 15 residues. With V trimmed by 6 bases and J by 2 bases, 5 bases remained unmatched. Per germline, CDR1 MDHEN and CDR2 SYDVKM. The CDR3 is CASRLQGARNQPQHF. Here the CDR3 DNA reads TGTGCCAGCAGGTTACAGGGGGCCCGCAATCAGCCCCAGCATTTT.

This chain connects TRBV4-3 to TRBJ2-1, with TRBD2 matching over 9 bases. The CDR3 extends over 15 amino acids. The germline V gene encodes CDR1 LGHNA and CDR2 YSLEER. J lost 7 bases, V lost 0 bases, and 4 bases had no gene match. The CDR3 sequence is CASSQELAGWNEQFF. As DNA, the CDR3 is TGCGCCAGCAGCCAAGAGCTAGCGGGGTGGAATGAGCAGTTCTTC.

This rearrangement joins TRBV6-5 to TRBJ2-3; D not resolved. The V end was cut by 7 bases, the J end by 7 bases, with 18 bases between. The CDR3 covers 14 residues. CDR1 MNHEY and CDR2 SVGAGI come from the germline V gene. The CDR3 coding sequence is TGTGCCAGCATCGAGCCCCACCCCGGAAATACGCAGTATTTT. Translation gives CASIEPHPGNTQYF.

This chain uses TRBV5-1 with TRBJ1-1; unclear D gene. With 0 bases removed from V and 8 bases from J, the gap between germline ends came to 11 bases. CDR3 length: 13 amino acids. Germline V CDR1 and CDR2: SGHRS, YFSETQ. CDR3 sequence reads: CASSLGQGLEAFF. The CDR3 region has the DNA TGCGCCAGCAGCTTGGGGCAAGGATTGGAAGCTTTCTTT.

This chain uses TRBV13 with TRBJ2-7; unclear D gene. This CDR3 spans 13 amino acids. Deletions cut 7 bases from V and 2 bases from J, with 12 bases between. CDR1 and CDR2 from the germline V gene are PRHDT and FYEKMQ (reference sequence). This CDR3 reads CASTLGGAYEQYF. The CDR3 DNA reads TGTGCCAGCACCCTAGGCGGTGCCTACGAGCAGTACTTC.

The rearrangement joins TRBV18 to TRBJ1-5; the match to TRBD1 covers 11 bases. The length of the CDR3 is 15 residues. With 3 bases clipped from V and 6 bases from J, the junction kept 4 bases outside the gene matches. Germline V lookup: CDR1 KGHSH, CDR2 LQKENI. The CDR3 nucleotides read TGTGCCAGCTCACCGGGGACAGGGGGGGGTCAGCCCCAGCATTTT. This codes for CASSPGTGGGQPQHF.

The V call is TRBV20-1, the J call TRBJ1-2, with TRBD1 matching 7 bases. CDR3 length: 13 residues. Trimming cost V 2 bases and J 2 bases; bases outside gene matches: 2. Germline V gene data show CDR1 as DFQATT and CDR2 as SNEGSKA (reference sequence). Here the CDR3 DNA reads TGCAGTGCTAGAAAGACAGGGAACTATGGCTACACCTTC. Residues: CSARKTGNYGYTF.

The chain recombines TRBV5-4 with TRBJ1-2; 7 bases are shared with TRBD1. CDR3 length equals 14 residues. Germline V gene sequence: CDR1 SGHNT, CDR2 YYREEE (reference sequence). V shed 4 bases and J 4 bases; nucleotides not matched to a gene: 7. The CDR3 nucleotides read TGTGCCAGCAGCCTTCGTGACAGGGTCTATGGCTACACCTTC. Amino acid sequence: CASSLRDRVYGYTF.

This clonotype occurred once. The V and J genes are TRBV30 and TRBJ1-1; 9 bases agree with TRBD1. CDR1 and CDR2 (germline): GTSNPN, SVGIG (reference sequence). The trim removed 3 bases at V and 4 bases at J, leaving 3 bases unmatched. The CDR3 length is 13 residues. This CDR3 reads CAWSGGQGTEAFF. Here the CDR3 DNA reads TGTGCCTGGAGCGGGGGACAGGGCACTGAAGCTTTCTTT.

The chain links TRBV2 to TRBJ2-3, with D possibly being TRBD1 (6 bases). The V end lost 4 bases, the J end lost 2 bases, and 13 bases lay between the germline ends. This CDR3 region has 15 residues. The V gene's germline CDR1 is SNHLY and CDR2 FYNNEI. For the CDR3, the DNA is TGTGCCAGCAGTGCTTTGGGACAATCCACAGATACGCAGTATTTT. Protein product: CASSALGQSTDTQYF.

The sample holds one count of this clonotype. J is TRBJ2-5 and V is TRBV18; D might be TRBD1 (6 bases). The CDR3 sequence is 17 residues long. Trimming took off 3 bases at V and 0 bases at J, with 17 bases between the two ends. Per the germline V gene, CDR1 is KGHSH and CDR2 is LQKENI. Written as DNA, the CDR3 is TGTGCCAGCTCACCCGTGGCAGGGGCTCCTTACCAAGAGACCCAGTACTTC. It yields the protein CASSPVAGAPYQETQYF. Full variable domain (missing parts from reference TRBV18 and TRBJ2-5): NAGVMQNPRHLVRRRGQEARLRCSPMKGHSHVYWYRQLPEEGLKFMVYLQKENIIDESGMPKERFSAEFPKEGPSILRIQQVVRGDSAAYFCASSPVAGAPYQETQYFGPGTRLLVL.

J is TRBJ1-1 and V is TRBV29-1; D not resolved. V dropped 5 bases and J dropped 1 base, with 5 bases sitting between them. This CDR3 is 11 amino acids long. CDR1 SQVTM and CDR2 ANQGSEA come from the germline V gene. The chain's CDR3 is CSVWENTEAFF. In DNA form, the CDR3 reads TGCAGCGTTTGGGAGAACACTGAAGCTTTCTTT.

The chain combines TRBV27 with TRBJ2-7, with D possibly TRBD1 on 6 matching bases. Germline CDR1 reads MNHEY; CDR2 reads SMNVEV (reference sequence). This CDR3 comprises 15 residues. The V and J ends lost 5 bases and 1 base respectively, with 15 bases between them. This CDR3 reads CASSASDRTSYEQYF. DNA of the CDR3: TGTGCCAGCAGTGCCTCGGACAGAACGTCCTACGAGCAGTACTTC.